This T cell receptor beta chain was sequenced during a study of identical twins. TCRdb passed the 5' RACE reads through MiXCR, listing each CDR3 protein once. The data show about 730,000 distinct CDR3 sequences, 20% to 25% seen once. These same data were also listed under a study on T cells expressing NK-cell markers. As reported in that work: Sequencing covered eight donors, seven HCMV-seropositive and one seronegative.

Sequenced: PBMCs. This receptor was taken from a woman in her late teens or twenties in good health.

CDR3 DNA: TGTGCCAGCTCCCCCATGGCGGGGGAGGCAGATACGCAGTATTTT. This encodes CASSPMAGEADTQYF. This sequence joins TRBV18 and TRBJ2-3; TRBD2 matches 7 bases. The CDR3 has 15 amino acids. V shed 6 bases and J 4 bases; nucleotides not matched to a gene: 10. CDR1 is KGHSH, CDR2 LQKENI, per germline.